This T cell receptor beta chain is from a study of T cell responses to AZD1222 COVID-19 vaccine. As for this clone: As yet, its antigen is unknown.

Points from the study as a whole: Unmutated variant regions are reportedly the target of nearly half of TCRs that are spike-specific. Spike-wide coverage was observed for vaccine-associated CD4 TCRs, with dominant responses at 160-218 and 743-854. White British people made up most donors, females outnumbered males, and clonal diversity was possibly underestimated. Without day 14 samples, only post-peak T cell repertoires were studied.

Data came from immunoSEQ multiplex PCR; TCRdb stores just in-frame clones and leaves some out. The sample consists of tens of thousands of clones, about four fifths of them appearing once. The CDR3 spans 14 residues. V lost 6 bases and J lost 7, with 15 bases in between. Germline CDR1 MNHNY, CDR2 SVGAGI (reference sequence). The chain employs TRBV6-6 and TRBJ2-2, with D uncertain. The starting material was peripheral blood, obtained 28 days after the second AZD1222 dose. This TCR came from an adult who received the AZD1222 COVID-19 vaccine. The CDR3 nucleotides are TGTGCCAGCAGCCTGATTGGTCATGACGGGGAGCTGTTTTTT. It is translated as CASSLIGHDGELFF.